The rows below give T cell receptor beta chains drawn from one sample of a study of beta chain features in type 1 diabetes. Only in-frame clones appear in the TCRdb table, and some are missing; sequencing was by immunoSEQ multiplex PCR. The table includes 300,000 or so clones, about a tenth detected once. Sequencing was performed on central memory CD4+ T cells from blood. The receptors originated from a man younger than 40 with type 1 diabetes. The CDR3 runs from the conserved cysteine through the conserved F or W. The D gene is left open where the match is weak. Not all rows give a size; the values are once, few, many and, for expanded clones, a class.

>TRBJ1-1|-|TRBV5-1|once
CASSWWTSNTEAFF
TGCGCCAGCAGCTGGTGGACATCGAACACTGAAGCTTTCTTT
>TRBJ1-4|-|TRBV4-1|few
CASSLLLGTNEKLFF
TGCGCCAGCAGCCTTTTACTCGGTACTAATGAAAAACTGTTTTTT
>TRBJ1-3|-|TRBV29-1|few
CSVVGGNTIYF
TGCAGCGTTGTTGGCGGAAACACCATATATTTT
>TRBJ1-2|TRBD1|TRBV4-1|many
CASSQGHSGQGGYTF
TGCGCCAGCAGCCAAGGACATTCCGGACAGGGTGGCTACACCTTC
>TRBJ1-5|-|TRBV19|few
CASSIMNQPQHF
TGTGCCAGTAGTATAATGAATCAGCCCCAGCATTTT
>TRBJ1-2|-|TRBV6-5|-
CAAGGGRGYTF
TGTGCCGCGGGCGGCGGAAGAGGCTACACCTTC
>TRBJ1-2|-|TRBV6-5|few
CASSYQSPSGYTF
TGTGCCAGCAGTTATCAGTCCCCCTCTGGCTACACCTTC
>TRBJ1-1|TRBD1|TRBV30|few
CAWSRGQLNTEAFF
TGTGCCTGGAGTCGGGGACAGCTGAACACTGAAGCTTTCTTT
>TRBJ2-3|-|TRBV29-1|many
CSVKISDTQYF
TGCAGCGTTAAAATTTCTGATACGCAGTATTTT
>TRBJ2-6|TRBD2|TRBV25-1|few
CASSAGGTSSSGANVLTF
TGTGCCAGCAGCGCTGGAGGGACTAGTTCATCTGGGGCCAACGTCCTGACTTTC
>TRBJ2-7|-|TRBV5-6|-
CASSYLSYEQYF
TGTGCCAGCAGCTACCTAAGCTACGAGCAGTACTTC
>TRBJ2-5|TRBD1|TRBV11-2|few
CASSRQGQIETQYF
TGTGCCAGCAGCAGACAGGGTCAAATAGAGACCCAGTACTTC
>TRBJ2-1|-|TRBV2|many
CASSALSEQFF
TGTGCCAGCAGCGCCCTGAGTGAGCAGTTCTTC
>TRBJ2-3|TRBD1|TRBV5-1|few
CASSLTQGAGTDTQYF
TGCGCCAGCAGCTTAACGCAGGGGGCAGGCACAGATACGCAGTATTTT
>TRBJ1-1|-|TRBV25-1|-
CASARVNTEAFF
TGTGCCAGCGCCAGGGTGAACACTGAAGCTTTCTTT
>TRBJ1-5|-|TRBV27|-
CASSLSGADQPQHF
TGTGCCAGCAGTTTATCAGGGGCTGATCAGCCCCAGCATTTT
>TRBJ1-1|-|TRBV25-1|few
CASSEATTGPEAFF
TGTGCCAGCAGTGAAGCCACCACGGGCCCTGAAGCTTTCTTT
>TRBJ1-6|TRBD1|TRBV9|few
CASSVAAGGRNSPLHF
TGTGCCAGCAGCGTAGCGGCAGGGGGTCGAAATTCACCCCTCCACTTT
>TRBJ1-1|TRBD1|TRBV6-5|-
CASGQGERTEAFF
TGTGCCAGCGGACAGGGTGAGCGGACTGAAGCTTTCTTT
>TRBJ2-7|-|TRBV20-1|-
CSARQAYEQYF
TGCAGTGCTAGACAGGCATACGAGCAGTACTTC
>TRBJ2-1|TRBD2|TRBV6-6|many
CASKRTGTSSNEQFF
TGTGCCAGCAAACGCACCGGGACTAGTTCAAATGAGCAGTTCTTC
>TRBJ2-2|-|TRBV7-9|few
CASSLEGRGTGELFF
TGTGCCAGCAGCTTAGAAGGGCGCGGCACCGGGGAGCTGTTTTTT
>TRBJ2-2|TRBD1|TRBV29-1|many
CSVAGTGTFANTGELFF
TGCAGCGTAGCCGGGACAGGGACCTTCGCGAACACCGGGGAGCTGTTTTTT
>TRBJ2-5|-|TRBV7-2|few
CASSSAETQYF
TGTGCCAGCAGCTCTGCGGAGACCCAGTACTTC
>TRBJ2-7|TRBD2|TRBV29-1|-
CSVPSRGTHYEQYF
TGCAGCGTTCCCTCGCGGGGGACCCACTACGAGCAGTACTTC
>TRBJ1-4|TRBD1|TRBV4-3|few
CASSPSGQELNEKLFF
TGCGCCAGCAGCCCTTCGGGACAGGAACTTAATGAAAAACTGTTTTTT
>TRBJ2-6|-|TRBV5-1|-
CASSGDVWASGANVLTF
TGCGCCAGCAGCGGGGATGTGTGGGCTTCTGGGGCCAACGTCCTGACTTTC
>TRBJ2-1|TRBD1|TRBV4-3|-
CASSDRDRGGNEQFF
TGCGCCAGCAGCGACCGGGACAGGGGTGGGAATGAGCAGTTCTTC
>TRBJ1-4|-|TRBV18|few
CASSNSNEKLFF
TGTGCCAGCTCAAACAGTAATGAAAAACTGTTTTTT
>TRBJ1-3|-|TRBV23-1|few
CASSHPRGGGFGNTIYF
TGCGCCAGCAGTCACCCCCGGGGCGGAGGATTTGGAAACACCATATATTTT
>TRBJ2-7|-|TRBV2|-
CASTLAYEQYF
TGTGCCAGCACATTGGCCTACGAGCAGTACTTC
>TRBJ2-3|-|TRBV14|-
CASSPQVGSTDTQYF
TGTGCCAGCAGCCCTCAGGTTGGCAGCACAGATACGCAGTATTTT
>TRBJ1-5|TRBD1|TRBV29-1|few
CSVVTGGNQPQHF
TGCAGCGTCGTTACAGGGGGCAATCAGCCCCAGCATTTT
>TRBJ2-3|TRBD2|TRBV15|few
CATSTSGGADTQYF
TGTGCCACCAGCACTAGCGGGGGGGCAGATACGCAGTATTTT
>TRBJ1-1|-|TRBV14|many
CASSQVRNTEAFF
TGTGCCAGCAGCCAAGTTAGGAACACTGAAGCTTTCTTT
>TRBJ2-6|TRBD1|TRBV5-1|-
CASSLGQGAMSGANVLTF
TGCGCCAGCAGCTTGGGACAGGGGGCGATGTCTGGGGCCAACGTCCTGACTTTC
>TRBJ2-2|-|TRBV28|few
CASSLSGNTGELFF
TGTGCCAGCAGTTTATCAGGGAACACCGGGGAGCTGTTTTTT
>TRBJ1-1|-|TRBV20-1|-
CSARDRAEAFF
TGCAGTGCTAGAGATCGGGCTGAAGCTTTCTTT
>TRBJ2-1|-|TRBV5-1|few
CASSLVNNEQFF
TGCGCCAGCAGCTTGGTTAACAATGAGCAGTTCTTC
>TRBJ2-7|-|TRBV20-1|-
CSARSPDEQYF
TGCAGTGCTAGATCCCCGGACGAGCAGTACTTC
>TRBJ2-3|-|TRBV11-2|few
CASSSFSDTQYF
TGTGCCAGCAGCTCCTTCTCCGATACGCAGTATTTT
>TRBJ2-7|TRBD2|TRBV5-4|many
CASSPTGASGGYEQYF
TGTGCCAGCAGCCCCACCGGGGCTAGCGGGGGCTACGAGCAGTACTTC
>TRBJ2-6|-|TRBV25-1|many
CASSASGVTGANVLTF
TGTGCCAGCAGTGCCTCAGGAGTCACTGGGGCCAACGTCCTGACTTTC
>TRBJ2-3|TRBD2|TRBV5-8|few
CASSLVGAGGPIDTQYF
TGTGCCAGCAGCTTGGTCGGAGCGGGGGGGCCGATAGATACGCAGTATTTT
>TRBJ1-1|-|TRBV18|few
CASSQATGEAFF
TGTGCCAGCTCACAGGCGACAGGTGAAGCTTTCTTT
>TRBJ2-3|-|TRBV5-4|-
CASSQAWPPDTQYF
TGCGCCAGCAGCCAAGCCTGGCCCCCAGATACGCAGTATTTT